This T cell receptor (beta chain) was identified in a study of radiation and T cells in renal cell carcinoma (dated by TCRdb to the early 2020s). About the investigation overall: Samples came from a clinical trial, in which primary renal cell carcinomas received 15 Gy stereotactic body radiation therapy followed by nephrectomy 4 weeks later. In total, about 50 samples underwent TCR beta sequencing: roughly 26 tumors plus 27 peripheral blood samples. A total of approximately 4 million unique CDR3 nucleotide sequences, encoding 2.5 million to 3 million unique CDR3 amino acid sequences, were found across all 53 samples. Results the study describes overall, beyond this receptor: Because pretreatment tumor biopsies were not available, the study could not determine whether clonotypes were already present within the tumor at baseline. Tracking of blood repertoire dynamics stopped at three to five weeks after treatment, with no follow-up past that point. In blood, the top tumor clonotypes increased between baseline and 2 weeks post-radiation and then shrank by 4 weeks, which suggests that tumor-resident clones expanded only transiently. Effects of radiation dose or scheduling on the TCR repertoire could not be addressed with the single-armed trial design.

The meaning of the sample's time point label: blood 2 weeks post-SBRT. What the treatment or condition label conveys for this sample: 15 Gy SBRT to primary tumor, nephrectomy 4 weeks later. To track tumor-enriched clonotypes, serial peripheral blood was sampled from radiation-treated patients at baseline and at 2 weeks and 4 weeks after SBRT. All patients had renal cell carcinoma with clear cell pathology. Genomic DNA for TCR sequencing was prepared using the QIAamp DNA Blood Mini Kit (Qiagen). The analyses included just those samples that passed every quality control check. TCR beta libraries were generated from genomic DNA with the immunoSEQ kit, following the manufacturer's recommendations. To prepare the libraries, a first multiplex PCR with proprietary primers was run, followed by a second PCR that added unique barcodes, and a bead cleanup was done after each round. Each sample batch included a kit-provided positive control reaction and a negative control reaction. The final libraries underwent checking on an Agilent 4200 TapeStation D1000 ScreenTape, volumetric pooling, and quantification by qPCR. Sequencing was performed on an Illumina NextSeq500 using a MidOutput 150-cycle cartridge, with 156 Read1 cycles, 15 Index1 cycles, and the kit custom primers. The pooled library was loaded at roughly 0.93 pM, with a roughly 22% PhiX control spiked in. As for how the authors treated the data: Vendor-processed data were analyzed in R, and a clonotype was defined as all T cells sharing the same CDR3 nucleotide sequence. For clone abundance analyses, frequencies were normalized to the 10,000 most abundant clones per sample. Before analysis, public T cell clones were removed, and these numbered fewer than six per sample on average. Tumor-enriched and baseline blood-enriched clonotypes were defined by at least a 32-fold difference in abundance between compartments. A beta-binomial differential abundance model was applied to find clonotypes that expanded or contracted between blood time points. Tumor-blood repertoire similarity was measured with the Baroni-Urbani and Buser coefficient, and group comparisons used two-tailed Wilcoxon tests in R. What TCRdb holds here is the immuneACCESS table cut down to in-frame rearrangements. Part of the clones is not present; checked against another copy, under half of the missing clones reflect an unresolved V gene, and the others are unexplained. V and J calls and clone size are copied from that table; D and trimming were computed from the DNA. Counted in this sample were some 120,000 clones; about four fifths of them appeared once. Clones ranked in the top ten supply approximately 5% of the sample.

Notes on this clone: Its target antigen remains unknown. Base qualities are not recorded, but no much larger clone differs from it by a single base.

The sequence was collected from a man aged 50 to 60 with renal cell carcinoma. The starting material was blood, obtained from a patient whose treatment included radiotherapy and nephrectomy.

The DNA sequence is as follows: TGTGCCAGCAGCGCGACAGGGATCGGCATTCAGTACTTC. Its translation is CASSATGIGIQYF. The V and J segments used are TRBV27 and TRBJ2-4, with 7 bases aligning to TRBD1. Sequences MNHEY (CDR1) and SMNVEV (CDR2) are obtained from the germline V gene (reference sequence). The CDR3 has 13 amino acids, counting the end cysteine and phenylalanine. Only the CDR3 region is kept as DNA, spanning 39 bases read in frame from base 1. At the junction V is shortened by 6 bases and J by 9 bases; bases outside the gene matches: 8.